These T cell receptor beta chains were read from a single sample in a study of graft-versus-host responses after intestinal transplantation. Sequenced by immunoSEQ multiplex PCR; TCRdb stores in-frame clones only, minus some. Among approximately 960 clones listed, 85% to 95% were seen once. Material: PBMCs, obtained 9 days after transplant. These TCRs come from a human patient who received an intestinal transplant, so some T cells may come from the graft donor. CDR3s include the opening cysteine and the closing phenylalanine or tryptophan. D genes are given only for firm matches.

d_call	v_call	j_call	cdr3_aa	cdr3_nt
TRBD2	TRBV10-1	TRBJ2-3	CASSRTSGTDTQYF	TGCGCCAGCTCCCGGACTAGCGGCACAGATACGCAGTATTTT
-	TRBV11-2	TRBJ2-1	CASRLAHNNEQFF	TGTGCCAGCAGGCTAGCGCACAACAATGAGCAGTTCTTC
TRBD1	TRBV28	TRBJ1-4	CASSFTGGTGDSDEKLFF	TGTGCCAGCAGTTTCACGGGCGGGACAGGGGATTCGGATGAAAAACTGTTTTTT
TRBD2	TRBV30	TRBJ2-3	CAWIPPGGTQYF	TGTGCCTGGATACCGCCGGGGGGGACGCAGTATTTT
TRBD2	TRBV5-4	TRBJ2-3	CASSLVTSGTDTQYF	TGTGCCAGCAGCTTGGTAACTAGCGGAACAGATACGCAGTATTTT
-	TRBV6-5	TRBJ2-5	CASRKAETQYF	TGTGCCAGCAGAAAAGCAGAGACCCAGTACTTC
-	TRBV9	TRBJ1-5	CASSEGLGDQPQHF	TGTGCCAGCAGCGAGGGCCTGGGGGATCAGCCCCAGCATTTT
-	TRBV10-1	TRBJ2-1	CASTQLPGGSYNEQFF	TGCGCCAGCACTCAGCTTCCCGGGGGCTCCTACAATGAGCAGTTCTTC
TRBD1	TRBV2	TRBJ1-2	CASGSGTGGTNYGYTF	TGTGCCAGCGGTTCCGGGACAGGGGGAACTAACTATGGCTACACCTTC
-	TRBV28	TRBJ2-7	CASSFRTDFSYEQYF	TGTGCCAGCAGTTTCCGGACAGATTTCTCCTACGAGCAGTACTTC
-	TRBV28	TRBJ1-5	CASSFGQDSNQPQHF	TGTGCCAGCAGTTTTGGCCAGGATAGCAATCAGCCCCAGCATTTT
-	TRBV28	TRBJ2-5	CASSGTPGTQYF	TGTGCCAGCAGTGGTACCCCCGGGACCCAGTACTTC
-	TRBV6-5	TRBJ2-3	CASSLTGADTQYF	TGTGCCAGCAGTCTGACCGGCGCAGATACGCAGTATTTT
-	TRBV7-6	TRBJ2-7	CASSLGTDFYEQYF	TGTGCCAGCAGCTTAGGGACAGACTTCTACGAGCAGTACTTC
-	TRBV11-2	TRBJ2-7	CASSDLGAQYF	TGTGCCAGCAGCGACCTAGGTGCGCAGTACTTC